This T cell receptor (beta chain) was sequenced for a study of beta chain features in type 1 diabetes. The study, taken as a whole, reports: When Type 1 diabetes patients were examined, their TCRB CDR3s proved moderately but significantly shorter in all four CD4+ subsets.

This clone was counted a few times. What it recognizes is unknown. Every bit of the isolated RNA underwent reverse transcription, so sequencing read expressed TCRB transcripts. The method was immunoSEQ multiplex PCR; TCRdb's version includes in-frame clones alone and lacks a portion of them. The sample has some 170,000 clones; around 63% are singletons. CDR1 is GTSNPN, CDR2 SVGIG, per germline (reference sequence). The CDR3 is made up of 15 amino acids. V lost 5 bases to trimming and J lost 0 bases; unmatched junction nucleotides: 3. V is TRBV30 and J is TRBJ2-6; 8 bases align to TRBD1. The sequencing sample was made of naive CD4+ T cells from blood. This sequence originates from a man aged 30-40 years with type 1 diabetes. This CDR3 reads CAWGQGSSGANVLTF. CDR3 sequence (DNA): TGTGCCTGGGGACAGGGTAGCTCTGGGGCCAACGTCCTGACTTTC.